This T cell receptor beta chain was sequenced for a study of blood T cell repertoires in COVID-19. Those who participated ranged in age from about 18 to 95 years and resided in about two dozen US areas. Donors were grouped by their self-reported clinical history. With V trimmed by 2 bases and J by 10 bases, 17 bases remained unmatched. Germline CDR1 is MNHEY and CDR2 is SVGEGT. CDR3 length: 17 amino acids. Measured with immunoSEQ multiplex PCR; TCRdb has only the in-frame clones, and not every one. The sample records hundreds of thousands of clones, roughly 88% being singletons. This clone came up once.

The sample taken for sequencing was PBMCs or T cells enriched from blood (not recorded which). This receptor was identified in a woman in her forties or fifties who had recovered from COVID-19. V and J are TRBV6-2 or TRBV6-3 and TRBJ2-5; 9 bases are shared with TRBD2. The CDR3 sequence is CASSYVSLAGTEDLQYF. As DNA, the CDR3 is TGTGCCAGCAGTTACGTGAGTCTAGCGGGGACCGAGGACCTCCAGTACTTC.